This TCR beta chain is from a study of blood T cell repertoires in COVID-19. About the research overall: The study drew acute and convalescent COVID-19 samples from the United States, Italy and Spain. T cells, B-cell-depleted T cells, or PBMCs supplied cDNA or gDNA.

As processed by the authors: Amplification with reference gene primers provided the estimates of nucleated cell counts. Generated by immunoSEQ multiplex PCR, the TCRdb table keeps only in-frame clones and is missing some. V, J and clone size reflect that table, while D and trimming were determined from the DNA. This sample carries some 290,000 clones, nearly 90% of them seen once, and the ten largest clones take roughly a tenth. The CDR3 has 15 residues. The germline V gene encodes CDR1 MDHEN and CDR2 SYDVKM. V dropped 3 bases and J dropped 7 bases, with 15 bases sitting between them. Material for sequencing was PBMCs or T cells enriched from blood (not recorded which). This clonotype was obtained from a woman aged 30 to 39 who had recovered from COVID-19. The genes are TRBV28 and TRBJ1-4; maybe TRBD1 (5 bases). CDR3 DNA sequence: TGTGCCAGCAGTTTCCTCCAGGGAGGCATTGAAAAACTGTTTTTT. Protein sequence: CASSFLQGGIEKLFF.